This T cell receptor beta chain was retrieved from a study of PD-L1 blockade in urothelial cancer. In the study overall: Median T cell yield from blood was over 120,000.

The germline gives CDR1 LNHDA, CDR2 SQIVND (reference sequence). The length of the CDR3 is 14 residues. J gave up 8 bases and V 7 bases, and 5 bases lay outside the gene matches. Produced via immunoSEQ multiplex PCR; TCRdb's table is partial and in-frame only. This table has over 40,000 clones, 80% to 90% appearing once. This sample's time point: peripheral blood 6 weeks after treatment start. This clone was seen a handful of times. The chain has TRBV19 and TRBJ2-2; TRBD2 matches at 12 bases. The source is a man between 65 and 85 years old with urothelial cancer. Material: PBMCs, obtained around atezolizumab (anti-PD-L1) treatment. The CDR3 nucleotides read TGTGCCAGTACCCAACTAGCGGGAGGAGGGGAGCTGTTTTTT. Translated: CASTQLAGGGELFF.